This entry is about one T cell receptor beta chain. The antigen is unknown. PCR was performed using 60 Vbeta and 13 Jbeta primers. TCRdb keeps only in-frame clones here, not all; method: immunoSEQ multiplex PCR. The data hold 120,000 to 150,000 clones, with approximately 78% observed a single time. Trimming shortened V by 8 bases and J by 5 bases, and 10 bases separated the two germline ends. Germline loops: CDR1 MNHEY, CDR2 SMNVEV (reference sequence). The CDR3 contains 13 residues. This sample was taken from a study of cytomegalovirus exposure and HLA in healthy donors. Overall study: Assignment to the Caucasian-associated ancestry cluster applied to 81% of the roughly 410 genotyped donors.

Whole-study findings and limits: Apparent HLA restriction characterized most CMV-associated TCR beta chains in a later analysis. Only CMV serostatus was available as immune exposure information. The study designated fewer than 200 TCR beta chains cytomegalovirus-associated.

Sequenced material: PBMCs. This receptor was obtained from a man aged 40-50 years in good health and CMV-seropositive. V and J are TRBV27 and TRBJ1-6, with D perhaps matching TRBD1 (5 bases). The CDR3 nucleotides read TGTGCCAGCCAAGACAGCGATAATTCACCCCTCCACTTT. Translating gives CASQDSDNSPLHF.